This TCR beta chain was captured in a study of technical replicates of blood from a few donors. Sequencing was performed with immunoSEQ multiplex PCR; in TCRdb, only in-frame clones are kept and a portion is missing. The table lists tens of thousands of clones, about 96% of them singletons. V lost 8 bases to trimming and J lost 3 bases, with 9 bases between them. The CDR3 length is 12 residues. Germline V CDR1 and CDR2: SNHLY, FYNNEI. The sample comprised T cells isolated from PBMCs. This clonotype was obtained from a human donor in good health. The rearrangement links TRBV2 to TRBJ2-3; D unresolved. The DNA of the CDR3 is TGTGCCAGCCCCAGGTTTACAGATACGCAGTATTTT. Translating gives CASPRFTDTQYF. Full variable domain (missing parts from reference TRBV2 and TRBJ2-3): EPEVTQTPSHQVTQMGQEVILRCVPISNHLYFYWYRQILGQKVEFLVSFYNNEISEKSEIFDDQFSVERPDGSNFTLKIRSTKLEDSAMYFCASPRFTDTQYFGPGTRLTVL.